This TCR beta chain was sequenced in a study of blood T cell repertoires in COVID-19. As for the study in general: The United States, Italy and Spain supplied acute and convalescent COVID-19 samples.

Across 20 to 25 US areas, participants ranged in age from roughly 18 to 95 years. In Cohort 3, a recovered donor had either two negative PCRs, clearance, or symptom resolution. Between the trimmed V and J ends, which lost 2 bases and 0 bases, there was a span of 10 bases. Germline V lookup: CDR1 MNHNS, CDR2 SASEGT. The CDR3 sequence is 15 residues long. In the original workflow: The authors estimated nucleated cell counts from reference gene primer amplification. Profiled with immunoSEQ multiplex PCR; TCRdb holds only in-frame clones, not every one. The V and J calls and clone size are taken from that table; D and trimming were inferred from the DNA. This sample carries roughly 200,000 clones, about 85% of them seen once, and the ten largest clones take over 15%.

The sequence was collected from a man aged 35 to 55 who had recovered from COVID-19. Sequenced input: PBMCs or T cells enriched from blood (not recorded which). The rearrangement joins TRBV6-1 to TRBJ1-1; possibly TRBD1 for D (5 bases). The CDR3 here is CASSEIDSMNTEAFF. For the CDR3, the DNA is TGTGCCAGCAGTGAAATAGACAGCATGAACACTGAAGCTTTCTTT.